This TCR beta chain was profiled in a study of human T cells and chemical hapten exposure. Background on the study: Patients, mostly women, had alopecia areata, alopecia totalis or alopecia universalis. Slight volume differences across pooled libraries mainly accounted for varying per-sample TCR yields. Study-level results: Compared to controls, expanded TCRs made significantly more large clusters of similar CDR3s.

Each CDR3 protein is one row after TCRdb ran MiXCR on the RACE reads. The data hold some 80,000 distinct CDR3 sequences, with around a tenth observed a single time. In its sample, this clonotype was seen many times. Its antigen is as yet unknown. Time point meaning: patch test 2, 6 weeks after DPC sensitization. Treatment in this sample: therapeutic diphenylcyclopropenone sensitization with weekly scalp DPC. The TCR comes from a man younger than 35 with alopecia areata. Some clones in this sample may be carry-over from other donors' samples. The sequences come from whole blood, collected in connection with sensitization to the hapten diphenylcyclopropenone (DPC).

DNA of the CDR3: TGTGCCAGCAGAGCCGGACTAGCGGGGGTCCTAACCAAGAGCTCCTACAATGAGCAGTTCTTC. Its protein is CASRAGLAGVLTKSSYNEQFF. This chain uses TRBV6-2 or TRBV6-3 with TRBJ2-1; 13 nucleotides align to TRBD2. V lost 6 bases to trimming and J lost 0 bases; unmatched junction nucleotides: 17. This CDR3 spans 21 amino acids. CDR1 is MNHEY and CDR2 is SVGEGT in the germline V gene.